The 9 T cell receptor beta chains in this list originate from one sample, sequenced in a study of PD-1 blockade in mismatch repair-deficient tumors. The method was immunoSEQ multiplex PCR; TCRdb's version includes in-frame clones alone and lacks a portion of them. Here the sample spans tens of thousands of clones, about 85% being singletons. The sequenced sample was peripheral blood, obtained approximately 20 weeks after starting pembrolizumab. Receptor source: an adult with mismatch repair-deficient cancer.

The CDR3 here is CASSLGTASYNEQFF. As DNA, the CDR3 is TGTGCCAGCAGTCTCGGGACGGCGTCCTACAATGAGCAGTTCTTC. The rearrangement joins TRBV6-6 to TRBJ2-1; perhaps D is TRBD1 or TRBD2 (5 bases each). This CDR3 contains 15 residues. Trimming cost V 5 bases and J 1 base, with 12 bases left between them. Germline lookup yields CDR1 MNHNY and CDR2 SVGAGI (reference sequence).

This chain uses TRBV10-2 with TRBJ2-1, with 11 positions matching TRBD2. The CDR3 has 15 amino acids. In germline, CDR1 is WSHSY, CDR2 SAAADI. V was clipped by 6 bases and J by 7 bases; unmatched bases: 8. The CDR3 region is CASSLLAGAGNEQFF. In DNA, the CDR3 is TGCGCCAGCAGCTTACTAGCGGGAGCCGGGAATGAGCAGTTCTTC.

The J gene is TRBJ1-3, the V gene TRBV10-1; possibly TRBD1 for D (5 bases). Germline assignment: CDR1 WNHNN and CDR2 SYGVQD (reference sequence). The CDR3 runs to 15 residues. V was trimmed by 6 bases and J by 3 bases, leaving 15 bases between them. CDR3 sequence: CASSDDSPIGNTIYF. CDR3 in DNA: TGCGCCAGCAGCGACGACAGTCCGATTGGAAACACCATATATTTT.

The chain couples TRBV27 to TRBJ2-1, with D unclear. Germline V lookup: CDR1 MNHEY, CDR2 SMNVEV (reference sequence). This CDR3 comprises 13 residues. V lost 2 bases to trimming and J lost 6 bases, with 8 bases between them. Here the CDR3 DNA reads TGTGCCAGCAGTTTAATGGGTAGCAATGAGCAGTTCTTC. Encoded protein: CASSLMGSNEQFF.

The chain employs TRBV5-1 and TRBJ1-1, with D perhaps matching TRBD1 (5 bases). The CDR3 runs 13 residues. CDR1 is SGHRS and CDR2 is YFSETQ in the germline V gene. V lost 1 base to trimming and J lost 8 bases, with 12 bases between them. The CDR3 reads CASSLRTGEEAFF. The CDR3 coding sequence is TGCGCCAGCAGCTTGAGGACGGGGGAAGAAGCTTTCTTT. The full variable domain, with the rest looked up from reference TRBV5-1 and TRBJ1-1, is KAGVTQTPRYLIKTRGQQVTLSCSPISGHRSVSWYQQTPGQGLQFLFEYFSETQRNKGNFPGRFSGRQFSNSRSEMNVSTLELGDSALYLCASSLRTGEEAFFGQGTRLTVV.

A few counts support this clone. The V gene is TRBV25-1, the J gene TRBJ2-7, with 11 bases lining up with TRBD1. Germline V gives CDR1 MGHDK, CDR2 SYGVNS. The CDR3 sequence is 15 residues long. J was trimmed by 5 bases and V by 4 bases; bases with no gene match: 7. The CDR3 loop is CASSGWTGGSDEQYF. The DNA of the CDR3 is TGTGCCAGCAGTGGTTGGACAGGGGGCTCGGACGAGCAGTACTTC.

This rearrangement joins TRBV4-2 to TRBJ2-1; no firm D call. V lost 4 bases and J lost 3, with 10 bases in between. CDR3 length: 14 residues. Germline V gene data show CDR1 as LGHNA and CDR2 as YNFKEQ. This CDR3 reads CASSLRPVYNEQFF. The DNA of the CDR3 is TGTGCCAGCAGCCTCCGACCCGTCTACAATGAGCAGTTCTTC.

The J gene is TRBJ1-2, the V gene TRBV19; D is ambiguous. Per germline, CDR1 LNHDA and CDR2 SQIVND (reference sequence). V was trimmed by 5 bases and J by 0 bases, leaving 10 bases between them. The CDR3 runs to 14 residues. CDR3 sequence (DNA): TGTGCCAGTAGTGCCGGGTTAGCTAACTATGGCTACACCTTC. Translated, it gives CASSAGLANYGYTF. The full variable domain, with the rest looked up from reference TRBV19 and TRBJ1-2, is DGGITQSPKYLFRKEGQNVTLSCEQNLNHDAMYWYRQDPGQGLRLIYYSQIVNDFQKGDIAEGYSVSREKKESFPLTVTSAQKNPTAFYLCASSAGLANYGYTFGSGTRLTVV.

This sequence joins TRBV7-2 and TRBJ2-1; no definite D call. The length of the CDR3 is 12 residues. V lost 4 bases to trimming and J lost 7 bases, with 8 bases between them. Per germline, CDR1 SGHTA and CDR2 FQGNSA. The CDR3, as DNA: TGTGCCAGCAGCTCCCTGTTAAATGAGCAGTTCTTC. Translating gives CASSSLLNEQFF.